A single sample is the source of the 31 T cell receptor beta chains below, sequenced in a study of T cell responses to AZD1222 COVID-19 vaccine (dated by TCRdb to the early 2020s). The time point label corresponds to: about 28 days (+/-7) after the second vaccine dose. Library prep was done by the immunoSEQ multiplex PCR assay. The clones in this table, taken by TCRdb from immuneACCESS, are in-frame only. Not every clone is retained; where verified, under half of the shortfall comes from an unresolved V gene, and the cause of the rest is unknown. In this sample the table shows under 150,000 clones, approximately 90% of which occur a single time. The top ten clones comprise around 10% of the sample. Specimen: peripheral blood, collected 28 days after the second AZD1222 dose. These receptors were taken from an adult who received the AZD1222 COVID-19 vaccine.

For the CDR3, the DNA is TGTGCCAGCAGCTTAGCCTCAGTGAACACTGAAGCTTTCTTT. Protein sequence: CASSLASVNTEAFF. The V and J genes are TRBV7-8 and TRBJ1-1, with D uncertain. Per germline, CDR1 SGHVS and CDR2 FQNEAQ. V shed 0 bases and J shed 0 bases, with 5 bases lying between them. The CDR3 has 14 amino acids. The entire variable domain, with the rest obtained from reference TRBV7-8 and TRBJ1-1, is as follows: GAGVSQSPRYKVAKRGQDVALRCDPISGHVSLFWYQQALGQGPEFLTYFQNEAQLDKSGLPSDRFFAERPEGSVSTLKIQRTQQEDSAVYLCASSLASVNTEAFFGQGTRLTVV.

The DNA for the CDR3 is TGTGCCAGCAGCCCCGGACAGCTCCGGACTGAAGCTTTCTTT. It is translated as CASSPGQLRTEAFF. The chain uses TRBV5-6 and TRBJ1-1; D is possibly TRBD1 (6 bases). The germline CDR1 and CDR2 sequences are SGHDT and YYEEEE. CDR3 length: 14 residues. Trimming left V 4 bases short and J 5 bases short, with 15 bases between.

The chain's CDR3 is CASSSPMSSYNEQFF. CDR3 bases: TGTGCCAGCAGCTCACCTATGAGCTCCTACAATGAGCAGTTCTTC. The rearrangement joins TRBV5-6 to TRBJ2-1; D is uncertain. Germline loops: CDR1 SGHDT, CDR2 YYEEEE. V lost 3 bases to trimming and J lost 0 bases, with 10 bases between them. This CDR3 is 15 amino acids long. The full variable domain, with the rest looked up from reference TRBV5-6 and TRBJ2-1, is DAGVTQSPTHLIKTRGQQVTLRCSPKSGHDTVSWYQQALGQGPQFIFQYYEEEERQRGNFPDRFSGHQFPNYSSELNVNALLLGDSALYLCASSSPMSSYNEQFFGPGTRLTVL.

The rearrangement joins TRBV5-6 to TRBJ1-3; D not resolved. The CDR3 has 14 residues. CDR1 SGHDT and CDR2 YYEEEE come from the germline V gene. Trimming removed 4 bases from V and 0 bases from J, with 8 bases in between. The CDR3 loop is CASSAVYSGNTIYF. CDR3 nucleotides: TGTGCCAGCAGCGCAGTGTACTCTGGAAACACCATATATTTT.

CDR3 protein: CASSDYGTGEATNEKLFF. The CDR3 DNA sequence: TGTGCCAGCAGCGACTACGGGACAGGGGAGGCAACTAATGAAAAACTGTTTTTT. V and J are TRBV21-1 and TRBJ1-4; TRBD1 is the table's D call and was not checked against the DNA. TRBV21-1 represents a pseudogene. The CDR3 has 18 residues.

The rearrangement uses TRBV7-9 and TRBJ1-3, with D unresolved. The length of the CDR3 is 15 residues. Looked up from germline, CDR1 is SEHNR and CDR2 is FQNEAQ (reference sequence). The germline V and J ends were trimmed by 1 base and 7 bases, with 14 bases remaining between them. In nucleotides, the CDR3 is TGTGCCAGCAGCTTAGTCCCCCTGGCGTGGAACACCATATATTTT. This gives the protein CASSLVPLAWNTIYF.

The chain links TRBV6-4 to TRBJ2-3; tentative D call: TRBD2 (6 bases). This CDR3 contains 15 residues. Germline values: CDR1 MRHNA, CDR2 SNTAGT. Between the trimmed V and J ends, which lost 5 bases and 0 bases, there was a span of 12 bases. The CDR3 protein is CASSTGDPSTDTQYF. Written as DNA, the CDR3 is TGTGCCAGCAGTACGGGGGACCCAAGCACAGATACGCAGTATTTT.

V usage is TRBV24-1 and J usage is TRBJ2-2, with 8 bases fitting TRBD1. This CDR3 is 16 amino acids long. Germline CDR1 KGHDR, CDR2 SFDVKD. V shed 4 bases, J shed 6 bases, and the junction held 9 bases outside the gene matches. CDR3 protein: CATSETTGVFAGELFF. For the CDR3, the DNA is TGTGCCACCAGTGAAACGACAGGGGTTTTCGCCGGGGAGCTGTTTTTT.

The chain has TRBV12-2 and TRBJ1-5; the D call of TRBD1 is as the table states it, not checked on the DNA. TRBV12-2 is a listed pseudogene. The CDR3 runs 15 residues. DNA for the CDR3: TGTGCAAGTCGCTCTTACCGGGACATAGATCAGCCCCAGCATTTT. Encoded protein: CASRSYRDIDQPQHF.

This rearrangement joins TRBV9 to TRBJ1-3; 12 bases are a match to TRBD1. The CDR3 sequence is 20 residues long. Unmatched junction bases numbered 10, after V lost 0 bases and J lost 0 bases. Germline assignment: CDR1 SGDLS and CDR2 YYNGEE. The CDR3, as DNA: TGTGCCAGCAGCGTAGCGAGGGACAGGGGGCTTGCGTACTCTGGAAACACCATATATTTT. Its protein is CASSVARDRGLAYSGNTIYF.

The genes are TRBV3-1 (or the pseudogene TRBV3-2) and TRBJ1-5; D is perhaps TRBD1 (5 bases). The CDR3 covers 17 residues. V shed 1 base and J shed 1 base, with 14 bases lying between them. Germline assignment: CDR1 LGHDT and CDR2 YNNKEL (reference sequence). This CDR3 is CASSQGRRGSSNQPQHF. As DNA, the CDR3 is TGTGCCAGCAGCCAAGGTCGAAGGGGATCGAGCAATCAGCCCCAGCATTTT.

The rearrangement links TRBV4-3 to TRBJ1-6; weak D call: TRBD1 (5 bases). Germline V gene sequence: CDR1 LGHNA, CDR2 YSLEER. Trimming cost V 0 bases and J 11 bases, with 8 bases left between them. The CDR3 consists of 13 residues. The CDR3 sequence: CASSQEGATPLHF. The CDR3 DNA reads TGCGCCAGCAGCCAAGAAGGGGCGACACCCCTCCACTTT.

The chain has TRBV10-3 and TRBJ2-1; D not certain. Trimming shortened V by 2 bases and J by 3 bases, and 5 bases separated the two germline ends. The CDR3 extends over 13 amino acids. Germline CDR1 and CDR2: ENHRY and SYGVKD. This chain's CDR3 is CAISEPYYNEQFF. CDR3 bases: TGTGCCATCAGTGAGCCCTACTACAATGAGCAGTTCTTC.

This chain connects TRBV2 to TRBJ1-5; D might be TRBD1 (5 bases). V was shortened by 4 bases and J by 3 bases, with 10 bases between the two germline ends. Germline V lookup: CDR1 SNHLY, CDR2 FYNNEI. CDR3 size: 14 residues. CDR3 region: CASSVQGVNQPQHF. The CDR3 DNA follows: TGTGCCAGCAGTGTGCAGGGCGTCAATCAGCCCCAGCATTTT.

The J gene is TRBJ1-1, the V gene TRBV5-1; D is perhaps TRBD1 (5 bases). V was shortened by 1 base and J by 1 base, with 14 bases between the two germline ends. Per germline, CDR1 SGHRS and CDR2 YFSETQ. CDR3 length: 16 residues. As DNA, the CDR3 is TGCGCCAGCAGCTTGTTAATAGGGACGCAGAACACTGAAGCTTTCTTT. This sequence encodes CASSLLIGTQNTEAFF. Complete variable domain (other parts from reference TRBV5-1 and TRBJ1-1): KAGVTQTPRYLIKTRGQQVTLSCSPISGHRSVSWYQQTPGQGLQFLFEYFSETQRNKGNFPGRFSGRQFSNSRSEMNVSTLELGDSALYLCASSLLIGTQNTEAFFGQGTRLTVV.

The CDR3, as DNA: TGTGCCACCAGTGACCCGGGGCTACGGTATGGCTACACCTTC. Its protein product is CATSDPGLRYGYTF. The chain recombines TRBV24-1 with TRBJ1-2; perhaps TRBD1 as D (5 bases). The V gene lost 4 bases and the J gene lost 5 bases, with 13 bases spanning the gap. From germline, CDR1 is KGHDR and CDR2 SFDVKD. CDR3 length equals 14 residues.

The chain carries TRBV7-2 and TRBJ1-6; no clear D gene. The CDR3 contains 14 residues. Germline V CDR1 and CDR2: SGHTA, FQGNSA. V lost 2 bases and J lost 11, with 13 bases in between. In DNA form, the CDR3 reads TGTGCCAGCAGCTTACCCGGACCGCGCGCACCCCTCCACTTT. It specifies CASSLPGPRAPLHF.

The chain couples TRBV27 to TRBJ2-1, with D possibly matching TRBD2 (7 bases). This CDR3 spans 15 amino acids. The V gene lost 1 base and the J gene lost 2 bases, with 9 bases spanning the gap. Germline V gene lookup returns CDR1 MNHEY and CDR2 SMNVEV (reference sequence). CDR3 loop: CASSLFGGPYNEQFF. The CDR3 DNA is TGTGCCAGCAGTTTATTCGGGGGGCCCTACAATGAGCAGTTCTTC.

CDR3 sequence reads: CASSELGNYGYTF. Here the CDR3 DNA reads TGTGCCAGCAGTGAATTAGGGAACTATGGCTACACCTTC. The rearrangement joins TRBV2 to TRBJ1-2; D is unclear. The CDR3 length is 13 residues. Trimming stripped 2 bases from V and 2 bases from J, with 6 bases between. Looked up from germline, CDR1 is SNHLY and CDR2 is FYNNEI.

The V call is TRBV5-1, the J call TRBJ2-3, with D possibly TRBD2 on 5 matching bases. Trimming cost V 0 bases and J 6 bases, with 20 bases left between them. Germline values: CDR1 SGHRS, CDR2 YFSETQ. There are 17 residues in the CDR3. CDR3: CASSLEPGIISLDTQYF. In nucleotides, the CDR3 is TGCGCCAGCAGCTTGGAGCCGGGAATTATTTCTTTGGATACGCAGTATTTT.

The chain has TRBV11-3 and TRBJ1-1; D gene unclear. The CDR3 totals 13 residues. V was trimmed by 3 bases and J by 3 bases, leaving 8 bases between them. The germline gives CDR1 SGHNT, CDR2 YENEEA. CDR3 nucleotide sequence: TGTGCCAGCAGCTTGTTCGGGGACACTGAAGCTTTCTTT. Protein product: CASSLFGDTEAFF.

The chain employs TRBV14 and TRBJ2-1; 8 bases fit TRBD2. The CDR3 sequence is 17 residues long. Germline assignment: CDR1 SGHDN and CDR2 FVKESK. V trimming: 1 base; J trimming: 8 bases; junction bases outside the gene matches: 13. CDR3 loop: CASSQAVGTRGPYEQFF. The CDR3 DNA is TGTGCCAGCAGCCAAGCTGTTGGGACTAGAGGTCCGTATGAGCAGTTCTTC.

This clone is a singleton in its sample. The chain links TRBV27 to TRBJ2-1, with D perhaps being TRBD1 or TRBD2 (6 bases each). Germline-derived CDR1 and CDR2 are MNHEY and SMNVEV (reference sequence). Trimming cost V 4 bases and J 7 bases, with 11 bases left between them. The CDR3 covers 13 residues. CDR3 sequence (DNA): TGTGCCAGCAGTTCGAGGGGGGAGAATGAGCAGTTCTTC. It translates to CASSSRGENEQFF.

This chain uses TRBV6-5 with TRBJ2-1; unclear D gene. V was trimmed by 6 bases and J by 8 bases, leaving 14 bases between them. Germline CDR1 is MNHEY and CDR2 is SVGAGI. CDR3 length: 13 amino acids. This CDR3 reads CASRRKTIDEQFF. CDR3 DNA: TGTGCCAGCAGACGGAAGACAATCGATGAGCAGTTCTTC.

The gene calls are TRBV4-2 and TRBJ2-2, with 12 positions matching TRBD2. V gave up 1 base and J gave up 5 bases; unmatched junction bases: 2. There are 16 residues in the CDR3. CDR1 is LGHNA and CDR2 is YNFKEQ in the germline V gene. CDR3 sequence: CASSQGLAGETGELFF. As DNA, the CDR3 is TGTGCCAGCAGCCAAGGACTAGCGGGGGAGACCGGGGAGCTGTTTTTT.

V gene TRBV5-5 combines with J gene TRBJ1-2; the D is unclear. CDR1 is SGHKS, CDR2 YYEKEE, per germline (reference sequence). CDR3 length equals 15 residues. Trimming took 0 bases from V and 3 from J, leaving 12 bases between them. The CDR3 bases are TGTGCCAGCAGCTTGGGACAAGGGATCGACTATGGCTACACCTTC. This encodes CASSLGQGIDYGYTF.

J is TRBJ1-5 and V is TRBV18, with D perhaps matching TRBD1 (5 bases). Germline loops: CDR1 KGHSH, CDR2 LQKENI. V lost 4 bases, J lost 0 bases, and 7 bases lay in between. The CDR3 extends over 14 amino acids. The chain's CDR3 is CASSRDFSNQPQHF. The CDR3 region has the DNA TGTGCCAGCTCACGGGACTTTAGCAATCAGCCCCAGCATTTT.

The J gene is TRBJ2-7, the V gene TRBV11-2, with D unresolved. Between the trimmed V and J ends, which lost 3 bases and 6 bases, there was a span of 9 bases. CDR1 is SGHAT and CDR2 is FQNNGV in the germline V gene. The CDR3 length is 12 residues. The CDR3, as DNA: TGTGCCAGCAGCTTTGGTGCTGGCGAGCAGTACTTC. Translating gives CASSFGAGEQYF.

J is TRBJ1-2 and V is TRBV30; 9 bases map to TRBD1. Germline trimming cut 2 bases from V and 5 bases from J; bases unmatched to any gene: 6. Germline CDR1 reads GTSNPN; CDR2 reads SVGIG (reference sequence). This CDR3 has 14 amino acids. CDR3 region: CAWSRDRVMYGYTF. In DNA, the CDR3 is TGTGCCTGGAGTAGGGACAGGGTGATGTATGGCTACACCTTC.

The table lists this clone with a few counts. The CDR3 region is CASSPRRQVIYEKLFF. Here the CDR3 DNA reads TGTGCCAGTAGTCCTCGCCGACAGGTTATCTATGAAAAACTGTTTTTT. V usage is TRBV19 and J usage is TRBJ1-4, with D possibly being TRBD1 (6 bases). Germline CDR1 is LNHDA and CDR2 is SQIVND (reference sequence). V lost 5 bases and J 6 bases, leaving 19 bases between the germline ends. The CDR3 loop spans 16 amino acids.

The V and J genes are TRBV6-2 or TRBV6-3 and TRBJ2-2; no firm D call. CDR1 is MNHEY, CDR2 SVGEGT, per germline. This CDR3 contains 15 residues. V was shortened by 2 bases and J by 2 bases, with 9 bases between the two germline ends. The CDR3 protein is CASSYPAVNTGELFF. The CDR3 DNA is TGTGCCAGCAGTTACCCCGCGGTTAACACCGGGGAGCTGTTTTTT.